Listed below are T cell receptor beta chains from one sample, sequenced in a study of T cell responses to AZD1222 COVID-19 vaccine. Produced via immunoSEQ multiplex PCR; TCRdb's table is partial and in-frame only. The sample carries about 85,000 clones, around 88% recorded once. Source: peripheral blood, taken on day 0 of MenACWY control vaccination. All receptors come from an adult in good health. The CDR3 runs from the conserved cysteine through the conserved F or W. Fields, in order: CDR3 length, J gene, clone size, V gene, D gene, CDR3 DNA, CDR3 protein. D genes are given only for firm matches. Part of the rows lack a size; the others show once, few, many or a class for expanded clones.

len: 14; j_gene: TRBJ2-2; abundance: few; v_gene: TRBV6-5; d_gene: TRBD2; CDR3nt: TGTGCCACCCAGCGGGGGGGCCTTCGGAGGGAGCTGTTTTTT; CDR3aa: CATQRGGLRRELFF
len: 14; j_gene: TRBJ1-2; abundance: .; v_gene: TRBV3-1/TRBV3-2; d_gene: .; CDR3nt: TGTGCCAGCAGCGGGGACAAGGTAAACTATGGCTACACCTTC; CDR3aa: CASSGDKVNYGYTF
len: 14; j_gene: TRBJ2-6; abundance: .; v_gene: TRBV3-1/TRBV3-2; d_gene: .; CDR3nt: TGTGCCAGCACACGGATCTCTGGGGCCAACGTCCTGACTTTC; CDR3aa: CASTRISGANVLTF
len: 14; j_gene: TRBJ1-6; abundance: .; v_gene: TRBV6-5; d_gene: TRBD1; CDR3nt: TGTGCCAGCAGATCCGGGACAGTTAATTCACCCCTCCACTTT; CDR3aa: CASRSGTVNSPLHF
len: 13; j_gene: TRBJ2-1; abundance: .; v_gene: TRBV7-7; d_gene: .; CDR3nt: TGTGCCAGCAGCTTAGGCAGGACGGGTGAGCAGTTCTTC; CDR3aa: CASSLGRTGEQFF
len: 15; j_gene: TRBJ1-4; abundance: .; v_gene: TRBV7-9; d_gene: .; CDR3nt: TGTGCCAGCAGCTTGGGACATGAACCCTACGAAAAACTGTTTTTT; CDR3aa: CASSLGHEPYEKLFF
len: 16; j_gene: TRBJ2-7; abundance: .; v_gene: TRBV30; d_gene: .; CDR3nt: TGTGCCTGGAGTTATCCCGGGACGACCTACCACTACGAGCAGTACTTC; CDR3aa: CAWSYPGTTYHYEQYF
len: 15; j_gene: TRBJ2-7; abundance: .; v_gene: TRBV6-2/TRBV6-3; d_gene: .; CDR3nt: TGTGCCAGCAGTTACCCTCCAGGGGCCCCCTACGAGCAGTACTTC; CDR3aa: CASSYPPGAPYEQYF
len: 14; j_gene: TRBJ1-5; abundance: .; v_gene: TRBV19; d_gene: .; CDR3nt: TGTGCCAGTAGTATGAGCAGGTTTTATCAGCCCCAGCATTTT; CDR3aa: CASSMSRFYQPQHF
len: 16; j_gene: TRBJ2-3; abundance: .; v_gene: TRBV15; d_gene: .; CDR3nt: TGTGCCACCAGCAGAGACCTAAGGGGCGGCACAGATACGCAGTATTTT; CDR3aa: CATSRDLRGGTDTQYF
len: 14; j_gene: TRBJ2-7; abundance: .; v_gene: TRBV6-4; d_gene: .; CDR3nt: TGTGCCAGCAGTGAGTCACTAGCTAGCAACGAGCAGTACTTC; CDR3aa: CASSESLASNEQYF
len: 14; j_gene: TRBJ1-1; abundance: .; v_gene: TRBV29-1; d_gene: .; CDR3nt: TGCAGCGCCTATGGCTCCTGGGGAGAGACTGAAGCTTTCTTT; CDR3aa: CSAYGSWGETEAFF
len: 13; j_gene: TRBJ1-2; abundance: .; v_gene: TRBV29-1; d_gene: .; CDR3nt: TGCAGCGCAAGGCAGGCGGAAGGGTATGGCTACACCTTC; CDR3aa: CSARQAEGYGYTF
len: 18; j_gene: TRBJ1-1; abundance: .; v_gene: TRBV29-1; d_gene: .; CDR3nt: TGCAGCGTCATGGGGAGGGGAGGGTCCCCCAGGATGAACACTGAAGCTTTCTTT; CDR3aa: CSVMGRGGSPRMNTEAFF
len: 13; j_gene: TRBJ1-5; abundance: .; v_gene: TRBV29-1; d_gene: TRBD1; CDR3nt: TGCAGCGTCCGGGACAGCCCCAATCAGCCCCAGCATTTT; CDR3aa: CSVRDSPNQPQHF
len: 11; j_gene: TRBJ2-7; abundance: .; v_gene: TRBV25-1; d_gene: .; CDR3nt: TGTGCCAGCCGGGACATCTACGAGCAGTACTTC; CDR3aa: CASRDIYEQYF
len: 15; j_gene: TRBJ1-2; abundance: .; v_gene: TRBV5-6; d_gene: TRBD1; CDR3nt: TGTGCCAGCAGTCCTCGGACAGGGGGCGACTATGGCTACACCTTC; CDR3aa: CASSPRTGGDYGYTF
len: 15; j_gene: TRBJ1-6; abundance: .; v_gene: TRBV3-1/TRBV3-2; d_gene: .; CDR3nt: TGTGCCAGCAGCCCCCGGAGCTCCTATAATTCACCCCTCCACTTT; CDR3aa: CASSPRSSYNSPLHF
len: 14; j_gene: TRBJ1-6; abundance: .; v_gene: TRBV30; d_gene: .; CDR3nt: TGTGCCTGGAGCTCCAGGGGATTAAATTCACCCCTCCACTTT; CDR3aa: CAWSSRGLNSPLHF
len: 12; j_gene: TRBJ2-5; abundance: .; v_gene: TRBV29-1; d_gene: .; CDR3nt: TGCAGCGTTGAAAGGGGACGGGAGACCCAGTACTTC; CDR3aa: CSVERGRETQYF
len: 15; j_gene: TRBJ2-1; abundance: .; v_gene: TRBV19; d_gene: TRBD1; CDR3nt: TGTGCCAGTAGGAAGACGGGACAGGGGATAAATGAGCAGTTCTTC; CDR3aa: CASRKTGQGINEQFF
len: 12; j_gene: TRBJ1-4; abundance: .; v_gene: TRBV24-1; d_gene: .; CDR3nt: TGTGCCACCAGTGATCGGTCTGAAAAACTGTTTTTT; CDR3aa: CATSDRSEKLFF
len: 15; j_gene: TRBJ1-6; abundance: .; v_gene: TRBV5-6; d_gene: .; CDR3nt: TGTGCCAGCAGCTGGGGACCGCAGAATAATTCACCCCTCCACTTT; CDR3aa: CASSWGPQNNSPLHF
len: 22; j_gene: TRBJ1-5; abundance: .; v_gene: TRBV28; d_gene: .; CDR3nt: TGTGCCAGCAGTTCTCAACGGGGTGGGGGCGGACTCCAACCTTGGGGCAATCAGCCCCAGCATTTT; CDR3aa: CASSSQRGGGGLQPWGNQPQHF
len: 19; j_gene: TRBJ1-2; abundance: .; v_gene: TRBV18; d_gene: .; CDR3nt: TGTGCCAGCTCACCACTGAGCGTGAGGGGGAGAACTACTAACTATGGCTACACCTTC; CDR3aa: CASSPLSVRGRTTNYGYTF
len: 13; j_gene: TRBJ2-5; abundance: .; v_gene: TRBV18; d_gene: .; CDR3nt: TGTGCCAGCTCACCAGAGATCCAAGAGACCCAGTACTTC; CDR3aa: CASSPEIQETQYF
len: 14; j_gene: TRBJ2-3; abundance: .; v_gene: TRBV4-2; d_gene: TRBD2; CDR3nt: TGTGCCAGCAGCCAGAGCGGGGGGGAGGATACGCAGTATTTT; CDR3aa: CASSQSGGEDTQYF
len: 15; j_gene: TRBJ1-4; abundance: once; v_gene: TRBV14; d_gene: .; CDR3nt: TGTGCCAGCAGTCTGAGGACACAGTCTAATGAAAAACTGTTTTTT; CDR3aa: CASSLRTQSNEKLFF
len: 13; j_gene: TRBJ1-1; abundance: .; v_gene: TRBV27; d_gene: TRBD1; CDR3nt: TGTGCCAGCAGTCAACTAGACAGGGTAGAAGCTTTCTTT; CDR3aa: CASSQLDRVEAFF
len: 14; j_gene: TRBJ1-4; abundance: few; v_gene: TRBV7-2; d_gene: .; CDR3nt: TGTGCCAGCAGCTTAGTTCCAGGAACGCGTGAACTGTTTTTT; CDR3aa: CASSLVPGTRELFF
len: 15; j_gene: TRBJ1-6; abundance: .; v_gene: TRBV30; d_gene: .; CDR3nt: TGTGCCTGGAGCGCGCTACAGGGACCTGATTCACCCCTCCACTTT; CDR3aa: CAWSALQGPDSPLHF
len: 16; j_gene: TRBJ1-1; abundance: .; v_gene: TRBV5-1; d_gene: .; CDR3nt: TGCGCCAGCAGCTTGGCCCCCGGGGGTGATTGGACTGAAGCTTTCTTT; CDR3aa: CASSLAPGGDWTEAFF
len: 19; j_gene: TRBJ1-5; abundance: .; v_gene: TRBV28; d_gene: TRBD1; CDR3nt: TGTGCCAGCTTACCTATTACAGGGGGGGCAGGGGTCCACAATCAGCCCCAGCATTTT; CDR3aa: CASLPITGGAGVHNQPQHF
len: 15; j_gene: TRBJ1-5; abundance: .; v_gene: TRBV18; d_gene: TRBD1; CDR3nt: TGTGCCAGCTCACCGGGACAGTATAGCAATCAGCCCCAGCATTTT; CDR3aa: CASSPGQYSNQPQHF
len: 16; j_gene: TRBJ1-4; abundance: .; v_gene: TRBV15; d_gene: TRBD1; CDR3nt: TGTGCCACCAGGACAAACAGGGGAAGCAAGGGTGAAAAACTGTTTTTT; CDR3aa: CATRTNRGSKGEKLFF
len: 15; j_gene: TRBJ1-2; abundance: .; v_gene: TRBV5-4; d_gene: TRBD1; CDR3nt: TGTGCCAGCAGCTACCCGACAGGGGGCCTCTATGGCTACACCTTC; CDR3aa: CASSYPTGGLYGYTF
len: 14; j_gene: TRBJ2-3; abundance: .; v_gene: TRBV25-1; d_gene: .; CDR3nt: TGTGCCAGCAGTGAGCCCGGTGGTACAGATACGCAGTATTTT; CDR3aa: CASSEPGGTDTQYF
len: 16; j_gene: TRBJ1-5; abundance: .; v_gene: TRBV21-1; d_gene: .; CDR3nt: TGTGCCAGCAACCAGACAGGGGGCTGGAGCAATCAGCCCCAGCATTTT; CDR3aa: CASNQTGGWSNQPQHF
len: 13; j_gene: TRBJ1-2; abundance: .; v_gene: TRBV14; d_gene: .; CDR3nt: TGTGCCAGCAGCTTCACAGTTAACTATGGCTACACCTTC; CDR3aa: CASSFTVNYGYTF
len: 17; j_gene: TRBJ2-5; abundance: .; v_gene: TRBV29-1; d_gene: TRBD2; CDR3nt: TGCAGCGTGGCACGACTAGCGGGGGGACGTTCCCAAGAGACCCAGTACTTC; CDR3aa: CSVARLAGGRSQETQYF
len: 18; j_gene: TRBJ2-2; abundance: .; v_gene: TRBV9; d_gene: TRBD2; CDR3nt: TGTGCCAGCAGCGTAGGGAGACTAGCGGCTGAACAGACCGGGGAGCTGTTTTTT; CDR3aa: CASSVGRLAAEQTGELFF
len: 13; j_gene: TRBJ1-1; abundance: .; v_gene: TRBV19; d_gene: .; CDR3nt: TGTGCCAGTAGTGTACAGGGTGTCACTGAAGCTTTCTTT; CDR3aa: CASSVQGVTEAFF
len: 16; j_gene: TRBJ2-2; abundance: .; v_gene: TRBV5-1; d_gene: .; CDR3nt: TGCGCCAGCAGCTTGGAGGGGGGGAAGCACACCGGGGAGCTGTTTTTT; CDR3aa: CASSLEGGKHTGELFF
len: 12; j_gene: TRBJ2-7; abundance: large; v_gene: TRBV25-1; d_gene: .; CDR3nt: TGTGCCAGCAGTCTGGGAGCCTACGAGCAGTACTTC; CDR3aa: CASSLGAYEQYF
len: 13; j_gene: TRBJ1-1; abundance: .; v_gene: TRBV3-1/TRBV3-2; d_gene: .; CDR3nt: TGTGCCAGCAGCCAGGGGTCGCACACTGAAGCTTTCTTT; CDR3aa: CASSQGSHTEAFF
len: 18; j_gene: TRBJ2-5; abundance: .; v_gene: TRBV7-8; d_gene: TRBD2; CDR3nt: TGTGCCAGCAGCTTATGGGACACTAGCGGGGGATCGTTAGAGACCCAGTACTTC; CDR3aa: CASSLWDTSGGSLETQYF
len: 12; j_gene: TRBJ2-7; abundance: .; v_gene: TRBV2; d_gene: .; CDR3nt: TGTGCCACATGGGACAACGCCTACGAGCAGTACTTC; CDR3aa: CATWDNAYEQYF
len: 13; j_gene: TRBJ2-7; abundance: .; v_gene: TRBV12-3/TRBV12-4; d_gene: .; CDR3nt: TGTGCCAGCAGTTTATCGTCGTCGGTCGAGCAGTACTTC; CDR3aa: CASSLSSSVEQYF
len: 16; j_gene: TRBJ1-1; abundance: .; v_gene: TRBV19; d_gene: TRBD1; CDR3nt: TGTGCCAGTAGTTCCCTTAGGGGGACAGGGGGCACTGAAGCTTTCTTT; CDR3aa: CASSSLRGTGGTEAFF
len: 14; j_gene: TRBJ2-2; abundance: .; v_gene: TRBV5-5; d_gene: .; CDR3nt: TGTGCCAGCAGGATGACTTGGAACACCGGGGAGCTGTTTTTT; CDR3aa: CASRMTWNTGELFF
len: 17; j_gene: TRBJ2-2; abundance: .; v_gene: TRBV5-1; d_gene: TRBD1; CDR3nt: TGCGCCAGCAGCTTGAGGAGTCAGGGGGTTAACACCGGGGAGCTGTTTTTT; CDR3aa: CASSLRSQGVNTGELFF
len: 16; j_gene: TRBJ1-6; abundance: .; v_gene: TRBV2; d_gene: TRBD1; CDR3nt: TGTGCCAGCAGTAAACAGGGGTTCCTCTATAATTCACCCCTCCACTTT; CDR3aa: CASSKQGFLYNSPLHF
len: 20; j_gene: TRBJ1-2; abundance: .; v_gene: TRBV27; d_gene: TRBD1; CDR3nt: TGTGCCAGCAGCTTAGCCCATCAATTCACGGGACAGGGGACGAACTATGGCTACACCTTC; CDR3aa: CASSLAHQFTGQGTNYGYTF
len: 11; j_gene: TRBJ2-5; abundance: few; v_gene: TRBV7-9; d_gene: .; CDR3nt: TGTGCCAGCAGCTCGGGGGAGACCCAGTACTTC; CDR3aa: CASSSGETQYF
len: 15; j_gene: TRBJ1-2; abundance: .; v_gene: TRBV30; d_gene: .; CDR3nt: TGTGCCTGGAGCATGGGGAGGGAATCGGTGAGCGGCTACACCTTC; CDR3aa: CAWSMGRESVSGYTF